This T cell receptor (beta chain) stems from a study of cytomegalovirus exposure and HLA in healthy donors. At the level of the study: Both the 100 to 150 validation repertoires and the 600 to 700 first-cohort repertoires used the same platform, as reported by a later analysis. Study findings and constraints: The authors listed roughly 150 TCR beta chains as cytomegalovirus-associated. A few CMV-associated chains proved CMV antigen-specific in vitro.

The method was immunoSEQ multiplex PCR; TCRdb's version includes in-frame clones alone and lacks a portion of them. Of fewer than 150,000 clones listed, approximately 88% are singletons. Notes on this clone: The antigen is unknown.

Germline-derived CDR1 and CDR2 are WNHNN and SYGVQD (reference sequence). CDR3 size: 16 residues. V was shortened by 6 bases and J by 0 bases, with 18 bases between the two germline ends. The study drew the donors from its 120-subject validation cohort, separate from the approximately 700-subject first cohort. The receptor was derived from a man aged 18 to 30 in good health and CMV-seronegative. The sample consisted of PBMCs. The chain combines TRBV10-1 with TRBJ2-7; D is undetermined. CDR3 sequence (DNA): TGCGCCAGCAGCCCTGCTCCAGGTTCTACCTCCTACGAGCAGTACTTC. This codes for CASSPAPGSTSYEQYF.